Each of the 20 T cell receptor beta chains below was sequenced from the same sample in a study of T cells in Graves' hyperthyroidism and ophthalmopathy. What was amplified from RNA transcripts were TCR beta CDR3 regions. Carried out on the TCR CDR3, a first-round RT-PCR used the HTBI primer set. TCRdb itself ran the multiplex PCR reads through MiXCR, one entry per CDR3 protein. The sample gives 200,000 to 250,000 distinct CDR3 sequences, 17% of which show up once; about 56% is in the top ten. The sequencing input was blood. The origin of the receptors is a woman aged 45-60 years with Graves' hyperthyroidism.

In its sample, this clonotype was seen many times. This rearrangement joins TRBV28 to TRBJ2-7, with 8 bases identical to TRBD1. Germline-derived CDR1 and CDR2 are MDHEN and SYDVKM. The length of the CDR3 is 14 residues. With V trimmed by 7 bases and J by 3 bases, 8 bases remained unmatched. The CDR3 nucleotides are TGTGCCAGCACTCGGGGACAGGCAATCTACGAGCAGTACTTC. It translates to CASTRGQAIYEQYF. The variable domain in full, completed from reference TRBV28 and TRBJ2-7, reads DVKVTQSSRYLVKRTGEKVFLECVQDMDHENMFWYRQDPGLGLRLIYFSYDVKMKEKGDIPEGYSVSREKKERFSLILESASTNQTSMYLCASTRGQAIYEQYFGPGTRLTVT.

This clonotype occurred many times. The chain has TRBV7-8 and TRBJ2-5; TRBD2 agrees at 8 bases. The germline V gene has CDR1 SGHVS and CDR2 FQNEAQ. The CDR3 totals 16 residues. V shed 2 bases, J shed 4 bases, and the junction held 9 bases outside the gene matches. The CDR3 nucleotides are TGTGCCAGCAGCTTAAGTTTAGCGGGGATGGCAGAGACCCAGTACTTC. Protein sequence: CASSLSLAGMAETQYF.

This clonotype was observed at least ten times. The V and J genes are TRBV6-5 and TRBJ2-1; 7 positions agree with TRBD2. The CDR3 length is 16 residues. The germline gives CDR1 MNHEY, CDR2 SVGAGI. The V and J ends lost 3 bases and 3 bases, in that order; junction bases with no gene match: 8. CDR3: CASSYMAGDDYNEQFF. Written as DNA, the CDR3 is TGTGCCAGCAGTTATATGGCGGGAGATGACTACAATGAGCAGTTCTTC.

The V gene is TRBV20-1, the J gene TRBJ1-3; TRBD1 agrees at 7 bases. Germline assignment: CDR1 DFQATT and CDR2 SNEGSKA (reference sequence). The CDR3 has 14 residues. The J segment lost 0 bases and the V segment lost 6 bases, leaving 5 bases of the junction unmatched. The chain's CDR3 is CSANRDSSGNTIYF. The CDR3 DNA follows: TGCAGTGCAAACAGGGACAGCTCTGGAAACACCATATATTTT.

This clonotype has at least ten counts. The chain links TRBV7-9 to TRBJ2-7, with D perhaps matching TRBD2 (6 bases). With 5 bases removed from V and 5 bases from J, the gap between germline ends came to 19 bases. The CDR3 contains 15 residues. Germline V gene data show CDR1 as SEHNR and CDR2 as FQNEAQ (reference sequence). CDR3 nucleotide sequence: TGTGCCAGCAGCCCTGGACCCGGGACTCCGGACGAGCAGTACTTC. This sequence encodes CASSPGPGTPDEQYF.

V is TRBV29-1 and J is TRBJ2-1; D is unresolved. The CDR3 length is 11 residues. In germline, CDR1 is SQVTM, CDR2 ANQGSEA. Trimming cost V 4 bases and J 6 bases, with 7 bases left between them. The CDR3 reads CSVVSTNEQFF. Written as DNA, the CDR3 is TGCAGCGTTGTATCGACCAATGAGCAGTTCTTC.

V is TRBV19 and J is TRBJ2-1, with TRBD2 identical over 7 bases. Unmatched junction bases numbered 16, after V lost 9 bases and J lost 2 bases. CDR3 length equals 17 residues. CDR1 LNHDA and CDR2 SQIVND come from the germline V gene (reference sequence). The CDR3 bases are TGTGCCAGCCTCCCTCGAGGGGCGGGAGTTACCTACAATGAGCAGTTCTTC. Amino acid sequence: CASLPRGAGVTYNEQFF. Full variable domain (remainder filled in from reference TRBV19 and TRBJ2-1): DGGITQSPKYLFRKEGQNVTLSCEQNLNHDAMYWYRQDPGQGLRLIYYSQIVNDFQKGDIAEGYSVSREKKESFPLTVTSAQKNPTAFYLCASLPRGAGVTYNEQFFGPGTRLTVL.

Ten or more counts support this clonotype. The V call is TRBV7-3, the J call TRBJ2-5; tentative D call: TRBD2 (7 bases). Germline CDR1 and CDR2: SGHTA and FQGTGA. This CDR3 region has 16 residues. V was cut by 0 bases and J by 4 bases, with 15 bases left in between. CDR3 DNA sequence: TGTGCCAGCAGCTTAACGTTAATAGGGGGGGGAGAGACCCAGTACTTC. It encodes CASSLTLIGGGETQYF.

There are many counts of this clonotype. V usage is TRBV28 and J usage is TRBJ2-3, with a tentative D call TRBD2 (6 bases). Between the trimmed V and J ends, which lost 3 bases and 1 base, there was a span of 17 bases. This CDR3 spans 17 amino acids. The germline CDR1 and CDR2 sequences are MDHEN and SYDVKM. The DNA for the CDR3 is TGTGCCAGCAGTTTGGGTCGTTGGGGCGGGGGCACAGATACGCAGTATTTT. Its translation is CASSLGRWGGGTDTQYF. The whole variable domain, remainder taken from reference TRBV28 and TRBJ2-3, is DVKVTQSSRYLVKRTGEKVFLECVQDMDHENMFWYRQDPGLGLRLIYFSYDVKMKEKGDIPEGYSVSREKKERFSLILESASTNQTSMYLCASSLGRWGGGTDTQYFGPGTRLTVL.

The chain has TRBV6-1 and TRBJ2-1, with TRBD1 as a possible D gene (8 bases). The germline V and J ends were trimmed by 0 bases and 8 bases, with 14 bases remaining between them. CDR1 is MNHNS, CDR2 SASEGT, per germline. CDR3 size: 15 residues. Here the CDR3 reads CASSEARQGRDEQFF. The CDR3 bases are TGTGCCAGCAGTGAAGCGCGACAGGGGAGGGATGAGCAGTTCTTC.

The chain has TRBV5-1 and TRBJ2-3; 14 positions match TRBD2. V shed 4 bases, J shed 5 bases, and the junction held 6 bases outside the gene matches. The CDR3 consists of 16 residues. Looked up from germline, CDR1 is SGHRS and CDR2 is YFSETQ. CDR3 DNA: TGCGCCAGCAGCGCGGGACTAGCGGGAGTTGAAGATACGCAGTATTTT. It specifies CASSAGLAGVEDTQYF.

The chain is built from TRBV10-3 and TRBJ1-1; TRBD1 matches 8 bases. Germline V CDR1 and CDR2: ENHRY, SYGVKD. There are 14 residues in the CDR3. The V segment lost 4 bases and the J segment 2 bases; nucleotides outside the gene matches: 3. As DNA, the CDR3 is TGTGCCATCAGTGGAACAGGGGGAAACACTGAAGCTTTCTTT. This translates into CAISGTGGNTEAFF.

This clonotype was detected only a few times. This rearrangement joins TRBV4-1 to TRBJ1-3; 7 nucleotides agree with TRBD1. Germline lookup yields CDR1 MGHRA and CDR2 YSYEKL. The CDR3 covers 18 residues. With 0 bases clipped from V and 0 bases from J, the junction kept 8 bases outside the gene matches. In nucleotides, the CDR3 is TGCGCCAGCAGCCAAGATTACAGGGGCTACAGCTCTGGAAACACCATATATTTT. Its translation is CASSQDYRGYSSGNTIYF.

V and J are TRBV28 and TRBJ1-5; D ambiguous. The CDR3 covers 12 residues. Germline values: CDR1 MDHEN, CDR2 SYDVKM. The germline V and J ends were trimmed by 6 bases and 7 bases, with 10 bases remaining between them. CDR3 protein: CASSPREQPQHF. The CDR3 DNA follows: TGTGCCAGCAGCCCCCGGGAACAGCCCCAGCATTTT.

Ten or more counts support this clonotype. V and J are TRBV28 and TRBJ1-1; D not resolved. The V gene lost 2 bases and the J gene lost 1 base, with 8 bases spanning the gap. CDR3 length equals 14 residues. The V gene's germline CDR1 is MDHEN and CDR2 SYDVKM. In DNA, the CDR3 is TGTGCCAGCAGTTTAGTTACACGGAACACTGAAGCTTTCTTT. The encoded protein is CASSLVTRNTEAFF.

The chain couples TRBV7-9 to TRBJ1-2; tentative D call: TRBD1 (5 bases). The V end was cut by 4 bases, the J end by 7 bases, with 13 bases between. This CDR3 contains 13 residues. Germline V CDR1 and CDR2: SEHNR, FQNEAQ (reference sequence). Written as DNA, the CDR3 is TGTGCCAGCAGCTCCAGGGTGGGTGTTGGCTACACCTTC. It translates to CASSSRVGVGYTF. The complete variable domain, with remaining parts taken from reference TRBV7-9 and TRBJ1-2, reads DTGVSQNPRHKITKRGQNVTFRCDPISEHNRLYWYRQTLGQGPEFLTYFQNEAQLEKSRLLSDRFSAERPKGSFSTLEIQRTEQGDSAMYLCASSSRVGVGYTFGSGTRLTVV.

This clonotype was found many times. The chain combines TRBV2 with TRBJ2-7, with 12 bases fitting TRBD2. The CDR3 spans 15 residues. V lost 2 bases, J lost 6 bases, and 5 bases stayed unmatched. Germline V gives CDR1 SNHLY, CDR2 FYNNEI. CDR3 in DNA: TGTGCCAGCAGTGAACTGACTAGCGGGAGCGGCGAGCAGTACTTC. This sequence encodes CASSELTSGSGEQYF.

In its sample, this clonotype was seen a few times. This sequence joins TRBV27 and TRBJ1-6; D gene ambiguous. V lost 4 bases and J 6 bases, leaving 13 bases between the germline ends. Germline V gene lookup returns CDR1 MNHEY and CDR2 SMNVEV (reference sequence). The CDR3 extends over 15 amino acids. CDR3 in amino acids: CASSSRLGANSPLHF. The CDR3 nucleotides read TGTGCCAGCAGTTCACGGTTGGGAGCTAATTCACCCCTCCACTTT.

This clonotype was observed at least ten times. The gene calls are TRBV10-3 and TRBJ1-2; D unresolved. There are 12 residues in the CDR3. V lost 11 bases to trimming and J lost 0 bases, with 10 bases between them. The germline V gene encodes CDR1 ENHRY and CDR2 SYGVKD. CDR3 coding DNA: TGTGCCCCCATGGGCCCTAACTATGGCTACACCTTC. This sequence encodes CAPMGPNYGYTF.

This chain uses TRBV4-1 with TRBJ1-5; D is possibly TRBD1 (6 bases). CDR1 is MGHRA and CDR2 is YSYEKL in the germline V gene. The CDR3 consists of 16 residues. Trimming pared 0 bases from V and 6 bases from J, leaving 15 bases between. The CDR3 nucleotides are TGCGCCAGCAGCCAAGATGGAGGTACAGGGAGTCAGCCCCAGCATTTT. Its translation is CASSQDGGTGSQPQHF.